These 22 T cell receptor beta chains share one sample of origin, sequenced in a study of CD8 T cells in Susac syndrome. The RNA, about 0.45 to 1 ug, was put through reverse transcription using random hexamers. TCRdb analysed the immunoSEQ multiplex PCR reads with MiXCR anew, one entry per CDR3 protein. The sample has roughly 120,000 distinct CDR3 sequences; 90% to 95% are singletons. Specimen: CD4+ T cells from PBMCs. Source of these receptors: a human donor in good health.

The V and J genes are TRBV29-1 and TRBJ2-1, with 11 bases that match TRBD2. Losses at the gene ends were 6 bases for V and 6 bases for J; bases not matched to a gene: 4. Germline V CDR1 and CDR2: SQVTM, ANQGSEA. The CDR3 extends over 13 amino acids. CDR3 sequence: CSVLAGGSNEQFF. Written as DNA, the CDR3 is TGCAGCGTCCTAGCGGGAGGTAGCAATGAGCAGTTCTTC.

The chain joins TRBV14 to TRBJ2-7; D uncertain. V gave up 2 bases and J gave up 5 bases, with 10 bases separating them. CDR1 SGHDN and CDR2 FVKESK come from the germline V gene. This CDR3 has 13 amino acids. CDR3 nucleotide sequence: TGTGCCAGCAGCCAATTAGATAGGGACGAGCAGTACTTC. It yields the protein CASSQLDRDEQYF.

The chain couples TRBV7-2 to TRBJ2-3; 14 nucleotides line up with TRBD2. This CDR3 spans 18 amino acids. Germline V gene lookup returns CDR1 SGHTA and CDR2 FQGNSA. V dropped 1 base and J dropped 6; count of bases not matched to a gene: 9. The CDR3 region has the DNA TGTGCCAGCAGCTTAGAGTTGGGACTAGCGGGAGTGGCCGATACGCAGTATTTT. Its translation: CASSLELGLAGVADTQYF. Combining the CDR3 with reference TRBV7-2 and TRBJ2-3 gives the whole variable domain GAGVSQSPSNKVTEKGKDVELRCDPISGHTALYWYRQSLGQGLEFLIYFQGNSAPDKSGLPSDRFSAERTGGSVSTLTIQRTQQEDSAVYLCASSLELGLAGVADTQYFGPGTRLTVL.

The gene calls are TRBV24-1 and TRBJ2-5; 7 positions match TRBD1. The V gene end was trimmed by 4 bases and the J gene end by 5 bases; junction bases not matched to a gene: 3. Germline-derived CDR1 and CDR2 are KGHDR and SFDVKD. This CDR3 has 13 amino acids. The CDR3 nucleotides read TGTGCCACCAGTGAAGCGGACAGGGAGACCCAGTACTTC. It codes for CATSEADRETQYF.

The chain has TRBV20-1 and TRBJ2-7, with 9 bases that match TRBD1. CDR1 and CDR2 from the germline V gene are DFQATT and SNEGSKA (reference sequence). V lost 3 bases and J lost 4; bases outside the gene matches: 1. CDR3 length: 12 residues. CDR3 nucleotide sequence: TGCAGTGCTAGGACAGGGGGGTACGAGCAGTACTTC. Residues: CSARTGGYEQYF.

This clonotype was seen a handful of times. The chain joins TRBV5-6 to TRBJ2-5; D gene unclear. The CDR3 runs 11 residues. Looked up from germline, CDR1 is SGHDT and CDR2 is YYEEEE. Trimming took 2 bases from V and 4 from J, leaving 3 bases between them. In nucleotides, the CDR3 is TGTGCCAGCAGCTTCGGAGAGACCCAGTACTTC. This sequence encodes CASSFGETQYF.

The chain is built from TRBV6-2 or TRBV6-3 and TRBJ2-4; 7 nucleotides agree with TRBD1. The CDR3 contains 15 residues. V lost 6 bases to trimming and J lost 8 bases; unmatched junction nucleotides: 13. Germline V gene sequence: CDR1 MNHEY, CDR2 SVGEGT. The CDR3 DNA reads TGTGCCAGCAGCCCGGTGAGGGGGCGCGGTGACATTCAGTACTTC. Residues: CASSPVRGRGDIQYF.

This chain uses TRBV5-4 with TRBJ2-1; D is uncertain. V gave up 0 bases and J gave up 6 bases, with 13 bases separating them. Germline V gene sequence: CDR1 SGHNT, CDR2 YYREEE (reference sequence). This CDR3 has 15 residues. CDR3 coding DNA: TGTGCCAGCAGCTTGGAGGTAGCTCTCCGCAATGAGCAGTTCTTC. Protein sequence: CASSLEVALRNEQFF.

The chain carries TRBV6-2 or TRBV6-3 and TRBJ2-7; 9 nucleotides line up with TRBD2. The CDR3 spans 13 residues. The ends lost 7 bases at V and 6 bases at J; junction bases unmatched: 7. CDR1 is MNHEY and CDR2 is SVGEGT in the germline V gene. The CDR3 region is CASKTSGAFEQYF. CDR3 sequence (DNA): TGTGCCAGCAAGACTAGCGGAGCATTCGAGCAGTACTTC.

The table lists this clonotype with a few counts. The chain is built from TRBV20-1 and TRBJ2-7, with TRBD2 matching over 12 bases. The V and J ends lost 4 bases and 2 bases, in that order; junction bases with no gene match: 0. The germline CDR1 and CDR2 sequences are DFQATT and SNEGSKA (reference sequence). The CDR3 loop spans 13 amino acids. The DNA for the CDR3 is TGCAGTGCTACTAGCGGGAGGGCCTACGAGCAGTACTTC. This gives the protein CSATSGRAYEQYF.

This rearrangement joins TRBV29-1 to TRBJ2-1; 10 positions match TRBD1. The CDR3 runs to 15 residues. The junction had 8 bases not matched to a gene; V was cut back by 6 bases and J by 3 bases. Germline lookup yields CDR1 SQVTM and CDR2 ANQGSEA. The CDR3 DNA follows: TGCAGCGTGACGCGGGGACAGGGGAACTACAATGAGCAGTTCTTC. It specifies CSVTRGQGNYNEQFF.

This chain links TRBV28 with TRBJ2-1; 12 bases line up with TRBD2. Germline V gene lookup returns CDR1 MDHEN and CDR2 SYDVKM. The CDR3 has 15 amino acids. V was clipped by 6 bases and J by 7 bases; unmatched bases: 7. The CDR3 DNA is TGTGCCAGCAGCCGAGGACTAGCGGGAAGTAATGAGCAGTTCTTC. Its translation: CASSRGLAGSNEQFF. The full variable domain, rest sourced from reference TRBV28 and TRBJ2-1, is DVKVTQSSRYLVKRTGEKVFLECVQDMDHENMFWYRQDPGLGLRLIYFSYDVKMKEKGDIPEGYSVSREKKERFSLILESASTNQTSMYLCASSRGLAGSNEQFFGPGTRLTVL.

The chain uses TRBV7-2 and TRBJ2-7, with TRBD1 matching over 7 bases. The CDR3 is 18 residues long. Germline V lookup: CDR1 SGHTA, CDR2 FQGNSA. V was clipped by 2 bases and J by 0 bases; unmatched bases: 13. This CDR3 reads CASSLIPLSTGSSYEQYF. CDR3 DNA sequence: TGTGCCAGCAGCTTAATCCCCCTTTCGACAGGGAGCTCCTACGAGCAGTACTTC.

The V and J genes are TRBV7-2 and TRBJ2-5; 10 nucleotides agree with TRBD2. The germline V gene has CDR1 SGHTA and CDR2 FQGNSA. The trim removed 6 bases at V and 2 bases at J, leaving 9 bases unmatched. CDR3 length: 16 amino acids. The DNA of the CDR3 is TGTGCCAGCAGAGCTCGACTAGCGGGCCTTCAAGAGACCCAGTACTTC. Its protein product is CASRARLAGLQETQYF.

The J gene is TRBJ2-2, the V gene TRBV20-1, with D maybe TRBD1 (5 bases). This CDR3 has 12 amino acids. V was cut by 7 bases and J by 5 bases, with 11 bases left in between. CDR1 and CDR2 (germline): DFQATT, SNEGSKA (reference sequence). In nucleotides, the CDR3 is TGCAGTGGCCAGGGCCTGACCGGGGAGCTGTTTTTT. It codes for CSGQGLTGELFF.

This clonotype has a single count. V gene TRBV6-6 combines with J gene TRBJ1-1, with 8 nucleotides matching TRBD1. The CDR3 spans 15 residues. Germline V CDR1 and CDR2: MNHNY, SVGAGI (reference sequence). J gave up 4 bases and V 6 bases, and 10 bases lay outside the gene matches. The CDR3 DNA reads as TGTGCCAGCAGCCAATCGACAGGGGCGGGCACTGAAGCTTTCTTT. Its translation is CASSQSTGAGTEAFF.

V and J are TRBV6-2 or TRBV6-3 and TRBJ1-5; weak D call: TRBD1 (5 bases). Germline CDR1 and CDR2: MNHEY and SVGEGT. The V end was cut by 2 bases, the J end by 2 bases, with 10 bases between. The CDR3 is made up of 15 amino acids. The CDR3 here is CASSYGPGGNQPQHF. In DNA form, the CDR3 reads TGTGCCAGCAGTTACGGCCCGGGGGGCAATCAGCCCCAGCATTTT.

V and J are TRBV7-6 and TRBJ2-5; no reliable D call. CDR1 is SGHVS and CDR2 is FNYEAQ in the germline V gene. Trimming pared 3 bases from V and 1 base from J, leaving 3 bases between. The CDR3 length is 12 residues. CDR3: CASSFIQETQYF. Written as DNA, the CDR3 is TGTGCCAGCAGCTTCATCCAAGAGACCCAGTACTTC.

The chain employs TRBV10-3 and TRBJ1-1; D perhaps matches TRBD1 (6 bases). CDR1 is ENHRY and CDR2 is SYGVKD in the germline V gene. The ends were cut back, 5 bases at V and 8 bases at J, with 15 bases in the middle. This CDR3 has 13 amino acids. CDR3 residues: CAISLGEGGEAFF. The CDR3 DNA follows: TGTGCCATCAGTCTAGGGGAGGGGGGCGAAGCTTTCTTT.

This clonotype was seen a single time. In DNA, the CDR3 is TGCGCCAGCAGCCAAAATATCGGACCCCAGAGCTCCTACAATGAGCAGTTCTTC. Translated, it gives CASSQNIGPQSSYNEQFF. V gene TRBV4-1 combines with J gene TRBJ2-1; D not certain. Germline CDR1 MGHRA, CDR2 YSYEKL. The CDR3 has 18 amino acids. V lost 2 bases, J lost 0 bases, and 17 bases lay in between.

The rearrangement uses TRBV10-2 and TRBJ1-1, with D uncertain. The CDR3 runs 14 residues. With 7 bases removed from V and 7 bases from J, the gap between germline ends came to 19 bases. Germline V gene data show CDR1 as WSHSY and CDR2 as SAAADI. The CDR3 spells CASTPRRPLNEAFF. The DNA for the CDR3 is TGCGCCAGCACCCCCCGCCGGCCCCTTAATGAAGCTTTCTTT.

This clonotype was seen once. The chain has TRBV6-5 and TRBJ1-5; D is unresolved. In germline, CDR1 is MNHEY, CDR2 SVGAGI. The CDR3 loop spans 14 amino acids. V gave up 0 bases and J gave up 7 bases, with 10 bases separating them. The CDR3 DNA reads TGTGCCAGCAGTTACTCGGTGGTCGGGCAGCCCCAGCATTTT. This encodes CASSYSVVGQPQHF.